The clone carrying this T cell receptor beta chain was recorded only once. These data originate in a study of T cells in tuberculosis. The germline V gene has CDR1 SGHTA and CDR2 FQGNSA. The V and J ends lost 5 bases and 4 bases respectively, with 11 bases between them. The CDR3 loop spans 14 amino acids. Unsorted cryopreserved PBMC were sequenced, averaging around 100,000 T cells per clinical donor. Profiled with immunoSEQ multiplex PCR; TCRdb holds only in-frame clones, not every one. The sample has about 30,000 clones; 90% are singletons. Sequencing used PBMCs. The TCR originated in a donor aged 10 to 29 with latent tuberculosis or without tuberculosis infection. The rearrangement links TRBV7-2 to TRBJ2-2; D gene unclear. The CDR3 DNA sequence: TGTGCCAGCAGCCCCCGGGTCCTCACCGGGGAGCTGTTTTTT. It codes for CASSPRVLTGELFF. Variable domain in full (rest from reference TRBV7-2 and TRBJ2-2): GAGVSQSPSNKVTEKGKDVELRCDPISGHTALYWYRQSLGQGLEFLIYFQGNSAPDKSGLPSDRFSAERTGGSVSTLTIQRTQQEDSAVYLCASSPRVLTGELFFGEGSRLTVL.